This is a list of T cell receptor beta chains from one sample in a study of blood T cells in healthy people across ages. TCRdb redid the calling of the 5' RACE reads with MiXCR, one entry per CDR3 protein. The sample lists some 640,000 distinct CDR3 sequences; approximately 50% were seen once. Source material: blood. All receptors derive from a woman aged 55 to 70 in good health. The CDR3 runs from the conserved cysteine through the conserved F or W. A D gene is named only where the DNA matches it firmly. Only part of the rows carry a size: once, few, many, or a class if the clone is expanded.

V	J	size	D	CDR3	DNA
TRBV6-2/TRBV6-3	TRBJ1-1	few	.	CASSNRQNTEAFF	TGTGCCAGCAGCAACCGACAGAACACTGAAGCTTTCTTT
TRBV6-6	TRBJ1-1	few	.	CASRAGDTEAFF	TGTGCCAGCAGGGCAGGGGACACTGAAGCTTTCTTT
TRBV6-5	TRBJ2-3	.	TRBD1	CASSWDRGRIVGTDTQYF	TGTGCCAGCAGTTGGGACAGGGGGCGCATAGTCGGCACAGATACGCAGTATTTT
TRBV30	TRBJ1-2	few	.	CAWSVGRGSNYGYTF	TGTGCCTGGAGTGTAGGGAGAGGATCTAACTATGGCTACACCTTC
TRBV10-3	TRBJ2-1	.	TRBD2	CATVGTSGRDDEQFF	TGTGCCACCGTAGGGACTAGCGGGAGGGACGATGAGCAGTTCTTC
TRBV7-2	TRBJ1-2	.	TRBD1	CASSVDRGLHYGYTF	TGTGCCAGCAGCGTCGACAGGGGGCTTCACTATGGCTACACCTTC
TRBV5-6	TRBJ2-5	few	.	CASSFVGGETQYF	TGTGCCAGCAGCTTCGTGGGAGGAGAGACCCAGTACTTC
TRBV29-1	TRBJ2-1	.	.	CSSEGYNEQFF	TGCAGCTCTGAAGGGTACAATGAGCAGTTCTTC
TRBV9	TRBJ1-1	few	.	CASSVVASNTEAFF	TGTGCCAGCAGCGTAGTCGCATCTAACACTGAAGCTTTCTTT
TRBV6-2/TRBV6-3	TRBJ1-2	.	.	CASATYYGYTF	TGTGCCAGCGCTACTTACTATGGCTACACCTTC
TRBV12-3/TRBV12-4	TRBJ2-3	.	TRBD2	CASSFSGRESTDTQYF	TGTGCCAGCAGTTTTAGTGGGCGGGAGAGCACAGATACGCAGTATTTT
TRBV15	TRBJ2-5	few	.	CATSRLGGQETQYF	TGTGCCACCAGCCGACTAGGCGGCCAAGAGACCCAGTACTTC
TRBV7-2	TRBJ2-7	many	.	CASSLEVSYEQYF	TGTGCCAGCAGCTTAGAGGTCTCCTACGAGCAGTACTTC
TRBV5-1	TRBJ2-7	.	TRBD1	CASSSTGVLSEQYF	TGCGCCAGCAGCTCAACAGGGGTTCTCAGCGAGCAGTACTTC
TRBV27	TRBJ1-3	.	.	CASSLSRGVGNTIYF	TGTGCCAGCAGTTTATCCAGGGGAGTAGGAAACACCATATATTTT
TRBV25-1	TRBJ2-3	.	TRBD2	CASSRTSGSGGTDTQYF	TGTGCCAGCAGTCGGACTAGCGGGAGCGGCGGCACAGATACGCAGTATTTT
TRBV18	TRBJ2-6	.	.	CASSRQGGPGANVLTF	TGTGCCAGCTCACGACAAGGGGGACCTGGGGCCAACGTCCTGACTTTC
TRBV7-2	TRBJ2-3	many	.	CASSLQRGTDTQYF	TGTGCCAGCAGCTTACAGCGGGGCACAGATACGCAGTATTTT
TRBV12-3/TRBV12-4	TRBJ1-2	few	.	CASSLLGGGGYTF	TGTGCCAGCTCCCTATTGGGAGGGGGTGGCTACACCTTC
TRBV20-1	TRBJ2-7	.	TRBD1	CSAPTGTSTYEQYF	TGCAGTGCCCCGACAGGGACCAGCACCTACGAGCAGTACTTC
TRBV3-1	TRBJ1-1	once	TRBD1	CASSARQGARAFF	TGTGCCAGCAGCGCCCGACAGGGAGCTAGGGCTTTCTTT
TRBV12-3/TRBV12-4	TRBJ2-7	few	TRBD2	CASSLGTSLDEQYF	TGTGCCAGCAGTTTAGGGACTAGTTTGGATGAGCAGTACTTC
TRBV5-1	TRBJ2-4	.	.	CASSLGSQVHEQYF	TGCGCCAGCAGCTTGGGGTCACAGGTCCATGAGCAGTACTTC
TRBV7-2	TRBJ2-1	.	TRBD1	CASSPGTGGVRPNEQFF	TGTGCCAGCAGCCCCGGGACAGGGGGCGTACGACCCAATGAGCAGTTCTTC
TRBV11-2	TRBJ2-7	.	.	CASSMTYNSYNEQYF	TGTGCCAGCAGCATGACTTATAACTCCTACAATGAGCAGTACTTC
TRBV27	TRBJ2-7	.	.	CASSNRRTYEQYF	TGTGCCAGCAGTAACCGCAGGACCTACGAGCAGTACTTC
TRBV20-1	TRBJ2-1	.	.	CSAKGRGGDEQFF	TGCAGTGCTAAGGGCAGGGGAGGCGATGAGCAGTTCTTC
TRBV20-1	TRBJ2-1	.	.	CSASVGGDRGLNEQFF	TGCAGTGCTTCGGTTGGTGGGGACCGAGGTTTGAATGAGCAGTTCTTC
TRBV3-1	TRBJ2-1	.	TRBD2	CASSQRLAGWDEQFF	TGTGCCAGCAGCCAAAGGCTAGCGGGATGGGATGAGCAGTTCTTC
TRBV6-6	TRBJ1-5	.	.	CASNRERNQPQHF	TGTGCCAGCAACAGGGAACGCAATCAGCCCCAGCATTTT
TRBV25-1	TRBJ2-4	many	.	CASSAKNIQYF	TGTGCCAGCAGTGCGAAAAACATTCAGTACTTC
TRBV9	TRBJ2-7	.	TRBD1	CASSVGGTGYNEQYF	TGTGCCAGCAGCGTAGGAGGGACAGGGTACAATGAGCAGTACTTC
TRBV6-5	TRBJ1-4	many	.	CASRASDRNEKLFF	TGTGCCAGCAGAGCGTCGGATAGGAATGAAAAACTGTTTTTT
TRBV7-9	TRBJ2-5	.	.	CASSLPQTSPGETQYF	TGTGCCAGCAGCTTACCACAGACCTCCCCAGGAGAGACCCAGTACTTC
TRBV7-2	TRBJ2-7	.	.	CASSFQGSAYEQYF	TGTGCCAGCAGCTTTCAGGGCAGCGCGTACGAGCAGTACTTC
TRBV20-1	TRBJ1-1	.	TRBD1	CSASPRTGSNTEAFF	TGCAGTGCTAGCCCGCGGACAGGTTCTAACACTGAAGCTTTCTTT
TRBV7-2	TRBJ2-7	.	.	CASSVGGHYEQYF	TGTGCCAGCAGCGTTGGGGGGCACTACGAGCAGTACTTC
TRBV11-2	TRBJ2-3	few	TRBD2	CASSDSSLGLAGGWNTQYF	TGTGCCAGCAGCGACAGCAGCCTGGGACTAGCGGGAGGGTGGAATACGCAGTATTTT
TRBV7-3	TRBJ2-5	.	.	CASSSGSQETQYF	TGTGCCAGCAGTTCCGGGTCCCAAGAGACCCAGTACTTC
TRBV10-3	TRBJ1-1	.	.	CAISGPLNTEAFF	TGTGCCATCAGTGGTCCCTTGAACACTGAAGCTTTCTTT
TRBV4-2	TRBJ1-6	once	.	CASSQGGGSPNSPLHF	TGTGCCAGCAGCCAAGGAGGAGGTAGTCCCAATTCACCCCTCCACTTT
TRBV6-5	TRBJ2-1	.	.	CASSYAVSSYNEQFF	TGTGCCAGCAGTTACGCTGTAAGCTCCTACAATGAGCAGTTCTTC
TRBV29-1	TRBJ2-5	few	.	CSVDQVFRETQYF	TGCAGCGTTGATCAGGTTTTCCGAGAGACCCAGTACTTC
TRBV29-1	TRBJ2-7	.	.	CSAVPQPYSYEQYF	TGCAGCGCAGTCCCCCAACCTTACTCCTACGAGCAGTACTTC
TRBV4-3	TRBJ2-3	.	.	CASSQGSKADTQYF	TGCGCCAGCAGCCAAGGCTCGAAGGCAGATACGCAGTATTTT
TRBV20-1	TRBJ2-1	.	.	CSARDRRDSQFF	TGCAGTGCTAGAGATCGCCGGGACTCCCAGTTCTTC
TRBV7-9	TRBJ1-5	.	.	CASSSQGISNQPQHF	TGTGCCAGCAGCTCCCAGGGGATTAGCAATCAGCCCCAGCATTTT
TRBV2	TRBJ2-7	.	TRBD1	CASRPGTVAYEQYF	TGTGCCAGCAGACCAGGGACAGTTGCCTACGAGCAGTACTTC
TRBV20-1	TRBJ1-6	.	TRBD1	CSGQGRLNSPLHF	TGCAGTGGACAGGGACGGCTTAATTCACCCCTCCACTTT
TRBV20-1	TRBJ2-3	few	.	CSARDQSDTQYF	TGCAGTGCTAGAGATCAGTCAGATACGCAGTATTTT
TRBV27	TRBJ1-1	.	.	CASSLWGARGKSTEAFF	TGTGCCAGCAGTTTATGGGGGGCGCGGGGTAAGTCCACTGAAGCTTTCTTT
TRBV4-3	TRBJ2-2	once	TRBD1	CASSPRGTGSANTGELFF	TGCGCCAGCAGCCCACGGGGGACAGGGAGCGCGAACACCGGGGAGCTGTTTTTT
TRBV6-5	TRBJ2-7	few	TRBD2	CASTPSGRAIGEQYF	TGTGCCAGCACCCCTAGCGGGAGGGCCATAGGCGAGCAGTACTTC
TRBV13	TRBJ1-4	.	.	CASSLGRVEKLFF	TGTGCCAGCAGCTTAGGACGGGTTGAAAAACTGTTTTTT
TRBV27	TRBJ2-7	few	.	CASSLSSAASYEQYF	TGTGCCAGCAGTTTATCCTCAGCGGCCTCCTACGAGCAGTACTTC
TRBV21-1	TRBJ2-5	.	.	CASLKGDHQETQYF	TGTGCCAGCTTAAAGGGTGACCACCAAGAGACCCAGTACTTC
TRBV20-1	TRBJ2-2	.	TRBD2	CSAKLAGGGHTGELFF	TGCAGTGCAAAACTAGCGGGAGGGGGCCACACCGGGGAGCTGTTTTTT